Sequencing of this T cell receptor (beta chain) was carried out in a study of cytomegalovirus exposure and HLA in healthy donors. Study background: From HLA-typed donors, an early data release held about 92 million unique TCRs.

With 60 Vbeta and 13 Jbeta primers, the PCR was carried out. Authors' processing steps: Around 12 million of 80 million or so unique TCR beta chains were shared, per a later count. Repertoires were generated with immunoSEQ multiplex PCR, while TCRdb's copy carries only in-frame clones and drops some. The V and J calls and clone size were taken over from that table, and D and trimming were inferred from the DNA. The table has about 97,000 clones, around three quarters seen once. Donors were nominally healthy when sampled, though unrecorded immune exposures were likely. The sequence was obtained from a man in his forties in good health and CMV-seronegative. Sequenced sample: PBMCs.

In DNA, the CDR3 is TGTGCCTGGATGGCGGACAGCGACACTGAAGCTTTCTTT. Its protein is CAWMADSDTEAFF. The rearrangement uses TRBV30 and TRBJ1-1; possible D gene TRBD1, 6 bases. V lost 4 bases and J 3 bases, leaving 12 bases between the germline ends. Germline assignment: CDR1 GTSNPN and CDR2 SVGIG (reference sequence). The CDR3 contains 13 residues. Drawing the rest from reference TRBV30 and TRBJ1-1, the complete variable domain is SQTIHQWPATLVQPVGSPLSLECTVEGTSNPNLYWYRQAAGRGLQLLFYSVGIGQISSEVPQNLSASRPQDRQFILSSKKLLLSDSGFYLCAWMADSDTEAFFGQGTRLTVV.